Included here is one TCR beta chain sequence, with context. The record originates from a study of radiotherapy plus CTLA-4 blockade in lung cancer. Sequencing used immunoSEQ multiplex PCR; TCRdb keeps in-frame clones, though not all of them. The data hold 80,000 or so clones, with 78% observed a single time. The CDR3 sequence is 16 residues long. Germline V gene sequence: CDR1 SGHRS, CDR2 YFSETQ. V was clipped by 3 bases and J by 5 bases; unmatched bases: 8. The J gene is TRBJ2-5, the V gene TRBV5-1, with 12 bases lining up with TRBD2. The specimen was peripheral blood, collected from a patient treated with radiotherapy plus ipilimumab. The receptor was isolated from a human donor with non-small cell lung cancer whose response to radiotherapy plus ipilimumab could not be evaluated. Some clones in this sample may be carry-over from other donors' samples. CDR3 in DNA: TGCGCCAGCAGCTCCTCCGGGACTAGCGGGTTTGAGACCCAGTACTTC. Translation: CASSSSGTSGFETQYF.